This T cell receptor beta chain was found in a study of cytomegalovirus exposure and HLA in healthy donors. Whole-study findings and limits: Cytomegalovirus status, reportedly, was diagnosed with high specificity and sensitivity by the classifier.

Donors were drawn from the approximately 110-subject validation cohort, separate from the roughly 610-subject first cohort. Germline V gene data show CDR1 as LNHDA and CDR2 as SQIVND (reference sequence). The CDR3 runs to 12 residues. With 3 bases removed from V and 3 bases from J, the gap between germline ends came to 3 bases. This clone was recorded once. Its matching antigen is unknown. Only in-frame clones appear in the TCRdb table, and some are missing; sequencing was by immunoSEQ multiplex PCR. The repertoire has 100,000 to 120,000 clones, over 75% of them found once; the top ten carry 1.4%. Source material: PBMCs. This TCR came from a woman aged 25 to 39 in good health and CMV-seropositive. J is TRBJ2-1 and V is TRBV19; D is unclear. The CDR3 reads CASSIYYNEQFF. The CDR3 bases are TGTGCCAGTAGTATCTACTACAATGAGCAGTTCTTC. Based on the CDR3 plus reference TRBV19 and TRBJ2-1, the full variable domain is DGGITQSPKYLFRKEGQNVTLSCEQNLNHDAMYWYRQDPGQGLRLIYYSQIVNDFQKGDIAEGYSVSREKKESFPLTVTSAQKNPTAFYLCASSIYYNEQFFGPGTRLTVL.